The 24 T cell receptor beta chains below all came from one sample that was sequenced in a study of monozygotic twins with inflammatory bowel disease. Each CDR3 protein gets one entry in TCRdb, which reprocessed the 5' RACE reads and gives no DNA. Its clone listing holds some 450,000 distinct CDR3 sequences. Sequencing was carried out using blood. All receptors come from a human donor with ulcerative colitis or Crohn's disease, or a healthy co-twin of an affected twin (not recorded which).

The chain has TRBV6-1 and TRBJ1-1. The CDR3 loop spans 14 amino acids. Looked up from germline, CDR1 is MNHNS and CDR2 is SASEGT. CDR3 in amino acids: CASRASGGGTEAFF.

The rearrangement uses TRBV7-9 and TRBJ2-7; TCRdb picks TRBD1, but there is no DNA to check that call. The germline CDR1 and CDR2 sequences are SEHNR and FQNEAQ (reference sequence). This CDR3 is 15 amino acids long. The CDR3 spells CASSLARGGLLEQYF.

The J gene is TRBJ2-5, the V gene TRBV7-2; TCRdb reports TRBD1, a call that lacks DNA to check it against. Germline assignment: CDR1 SGHTA and CDR2 FQGNSA. This CDR3 has 13 amino acids. The CDR3 loop is CASSSRTRETQYF. The full variable domain, with the rest looked up from reference TRBV7-2 and TRBJ2-5, is GAGVSQSPSNKVTEKGKDVELRCDPISGHTALYWYRQSLGQGLEFLIYFQGNSAPDKSGLPSDRFSAERTGGSVSTLTIQRTQQEDSAVYLCASSSRTRETQYFGPGTRLLVL.

V and J are TRBV5-1 and TRBJ2-7; there is no DNA to check the TCRdb D call of TRBD1. The germline CDR1 and CDR2 sequences are SGHRS and YFSETQ. The CDR3 length is 12 residues. CDR3 loop: CASSSDRREQYF.

V usage is TRBV2 and J usage is TRBJ2-1; TCRdb calls TRBD1, which cannot be checked without DNA. Germline V gives CDR1 SNHLY, CDR2 FYNNEI. CDR3 length equals 15 residues. The CDR3 sequence is CASRPTVKSYNEQFF.

The rearrangement uses TRBV6-2 or TRBV6-3 and TRBJ2-3; the D call from TCRdb, TRBD2, cannot be confirmed without DNA. The CDR3 loop spans 15 amino acids. Germline values: CDR1 MNHEY, CDR2 SVGEGT. CDR3 loop: CASSKGLAGINTQYF.

The genes are TRBV3-1 and TRBJ1-1. Germline V CDR1 and CDR2: LGHDT, YNNKEL (reference sequence). The CDR3 has 15 amino acids. The CDR3 protein is CASSQGVRTNTEAFF.

The chain recombines TRBV7-9 with TRBJ2-3. Germline CDR1 is SEHNR and CDR2 is FQNEAQ (reference sequence). CDR3 length: 12 residues. This CDR3 reads CASSIDSYTQYF.

The gene calls are TRBV20-1 and TRBJ1-2. The V gene's germline CDR1 is DFQATT and CDR2 SNEGSKA (reference sequence). The CDR3 runs to 11 residues. This chain's CDR3 is CSAPRGYGYTF.

The chain has TRBV9 and TRBJ2-3; there is no DNA to check the TCRdb D call of TRBD2. Per the germline V gene, CDR1 is SGDLS and CDR2 is YYNGEE. CDR3 size: 15 residues. The CDR3 region is CASSPRLEITDTQYF.

This chain connects TRBV7-3 to TRBJ2-1; TCRdb calls TRBD1, which cannot be checked without DNA. The CDR3 is 14 amino acids. Looked up from germline, CDR1 is SGHTA and CDR2 is FQGTGA. The CDR3 spells CASRRDRLANEQFF.

The rearrangement links TRBV30 to TRBJ1-1; TCRdb gives TRBD1 as the D gene, but with no DNA this cannot be confirmed. The CDR3 covers 13 residues. The germline V gene has CDR1 GTSNPN and CDR2 SVGIG (reference sequence). The CDR3 reads CASCSGRYTEAFF.

The CDR3 protein is CASSSRQTTGELFF. The rearrangement links TRBV7-3 to TRBJ2-2. Germline CDR1 reads SGHTA; CDR2 reads FQGTGA. CDR3 length: 14 residues.

The chain is built from TRBV20-1 and TRBJ1-1; no DNA is available, so the TRBD1 call from TCRdb remains unchecked. This CDR3 contains 13 residues. Germline values: CDR1 DFQATT, CDR2 SNEGSKA (reference sequence). CDR3 protein: CSPKSEPGTEAFF.

J is TRBJ2-3 and V is TRBV9; TCRdb proposes TRBD2, but this gene call is untestable without DNA. The CDR3 spans 15 residues. Germline CDR1 is SGDLS and CDR2 is YYNGEE. The CDR3 reads CASSPQIGVLDTQYF.

The CDR3 loop is CSATMGGVAFF. V is TRBV20-1 and J is TRBJ1-1; no DNA is available, so the TRBD1 call from TCRdb remains unchecked. The CDR3 is made up of 11 amino acids. Germline loops: CDR1 DFQATT, CDR2 SNEGSKA (reference sequence).

The rearrangement joins TRBV5-1 to TRBJ2-6; TCRdb's D call, TRBD2, is unchecked because there is no DNA. The CDR3 sequence is 19 residues long. Germline values: CDR1 SGHRS, CDR2 YFSETQ. CDR3 protein: CASSLNPSGSLGGANVLTF.

The chain uses TRBV18 and TRBJ1-1; the TCRdb D gene call, TRBD1, has no DNA to confirm it. The CDR3 spans 15 residues. Germline lookup yields CDR1 KGHSH and CDR2 LQKENI. This chain's CDR3 is CASSPVSGARTEAFF.

The chain couples TRBV20-1 to TRBJ1-3; without DNA, the TCRdb call of TRBD1 cannot be checked. The CDR3 extends over 16 amino acids. CDR1 and CDR2 (germline): DFQATT, SNEGSKA (reference sequence). The CDR3: CSAGGDSQFSGNTIYF.

The V gene is TRBV7-2, the J gene TRBJ2-3. From germline, CDR1 is SGHTA and CDR2 FQGNSA. The CDR3 sequence is 14 residues long. CDR3 sequence reads: CASSFRIRTDTQYF.

The chain links TRBV10-3 to TRBJ2-1. The CDR3 consists of 12 residues. Germline V gene lookup returns CDR1 ENHRY and CDR2 SYGVKD. The CDR3 here is CAIRGNDNEQFF.

The chain couples TRBV18 to TRBJ2-2. Germline V CDR1 and CDR2: KGHSH, LQKENI. The CDR3 is 13 residues long. CDR3 region: CASSPHGTGELFF.

The rearrangement uses TRBV7-9 and TRBJ2-2. The germline gives CDR1 SEHNR, CDR2 FQNEAQ (reference sequence). The CDR3 covers 14 residues. CDR3 sequence reads: CASSPTTGPGELFF.

The rearrangement joins TRBV27 to TRBJ1-5. The CDR3 covers 15 residues. Germline V gene lookup returns CDR1 MNHEY and CDR2 SMNVEV (reference sequence). CDR3 residues: CASGGGTNGDQPQHF.